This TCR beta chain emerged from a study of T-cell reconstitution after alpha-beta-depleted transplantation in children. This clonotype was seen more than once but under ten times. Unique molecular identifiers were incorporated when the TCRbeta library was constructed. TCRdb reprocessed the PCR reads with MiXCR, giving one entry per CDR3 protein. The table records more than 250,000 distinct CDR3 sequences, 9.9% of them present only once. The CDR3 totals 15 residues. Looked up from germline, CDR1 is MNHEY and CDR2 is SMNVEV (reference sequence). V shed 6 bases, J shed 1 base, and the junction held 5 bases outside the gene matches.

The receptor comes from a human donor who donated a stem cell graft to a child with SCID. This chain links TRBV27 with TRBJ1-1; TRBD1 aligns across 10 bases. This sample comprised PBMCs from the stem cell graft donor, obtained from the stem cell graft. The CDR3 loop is CASRPGQGPNTEAFF. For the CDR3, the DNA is TGTGCCAGCAGGCCGGGACAGGGGCCGAACACTGAAGCTTTCTTT.